This TCR beta chain was sequenced during a study of regulatory T cells in long-lasting Graves disease. Points from the study as a whole: Accuracy may have suffered from the small sample size.

The time point was: newly diagnosed GD, antithyroid drugs for less than 3 months. There was RNA extracted from PBMCs, and the TCR library was made from it. The length of the CDR3 is 14 residues. V lost 1 base and J 7 bases, leaving 13 bases between the germline ends. CDR1 and CDR2 from the germline V gene are MDHEN and SYDVKM. Arm-PCR of CDR3 regions and iRepertoire HTBI primers were used to build TCR beta libraries. As originally analysed: In the combined samples, approximately 64 TRBV and 14 TRBJ segments were identified. Each CDR3 protein gets one entry after TCRdb re-called the multiplex PCR reads with MiXCR. TCRdb's processing, not the authors' own work, is the source of the V and J calls. This sample has approximately 480,000 distinct CDR3 sequences, with roughly 15% found just once. This clonotype was observed a handful of times. Its antigen remains unknown. The same sample was also used in a study of T cells in Graves' hyperthyroidism and ophthalmopathy. In that study: Most thyroid clonotypes with frequency above 0.001 were detected in blood.

The receptor comes from a man between 40 and 49 years old with Graves disease. The source was peripheral blood mononuclear cells (PBMCs), collected at new diagnosis, from a patient treated with antithyroid drugs. The V call is TRBV28, the J call TRBJ1-2, with a possible D match to TRBD1 (5 bases). The DNA of the CDR3 is TGTGCCAGCAGTTTATACCGTCAGGGAGGTGGCTACACCTTC. This sequence encodes CASSLYRQGGGYTF.